This TCR beta chain was observed in a study of human T cells and chemical hapten exposure. Background on the study: Minor pooled library volume differences mainly drove per-sample TCR yield variation. Overall study results and limits: Once DPC sensitization occurred, TCRs above 1 in 1000 frequency showed no change.

Specified time point: patch test 2, 6 weeks after DPC sensitization. Treatment given: therapeutic diphenylcyclopropenone sensitization with weekly scalp DPC. TCRdb re-called the RACE reads with MiXCR, one entry per CDR3 protein. The sample has about 69,000 distinct CDR3 sequences, over 9% seen once. V was cut by 3 bases and J by 3 bases, with 13 bases left in between. The CDR3 loop spans 15 amino acids. Germline-derived CDR1 and CDR2 are SGDLS and YYNGEE. About this clonotype itself: Its antigen is unidentified.

The receptor comes from a woman in her forties or fifties with alopecia areata. Some clones in this sample may be carry-over from other donors' samples. This sequence joins TRBV9 and TRBJ1-5; D gene uncertain. The sequences come from whole blood, collected in connection with sensitization to the hapten diphenylcyclopropenone (DPC). This CDR3 is CASSETGFSNQPQHF. CDR3 nucleotides: TGTGCCAGCAGCGAGACCGGGTTTTCCAATCAGCCCCAGCATTTT.